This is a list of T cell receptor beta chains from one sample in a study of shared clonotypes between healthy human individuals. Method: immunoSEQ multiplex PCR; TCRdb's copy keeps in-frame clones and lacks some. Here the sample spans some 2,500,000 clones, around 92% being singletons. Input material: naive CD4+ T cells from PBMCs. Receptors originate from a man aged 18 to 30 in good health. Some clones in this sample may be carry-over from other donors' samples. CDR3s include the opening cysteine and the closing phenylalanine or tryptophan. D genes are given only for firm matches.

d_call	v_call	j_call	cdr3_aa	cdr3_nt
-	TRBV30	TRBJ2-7	CAWDQGSLSYEQYF	TGTGCCTGGGATCAGGGGAGCCTCTCCTACGAGCAGTACTTC
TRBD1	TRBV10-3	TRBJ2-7	CAIGDRDPYEQYF	TGTGCCATCGGGGACAGGGATCCCTACGAGCAGTACTTC
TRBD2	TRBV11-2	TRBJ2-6	CASSGGLAGLSGANVLTF	TGTGCCAGCAGCGGAGGACTAGCGGGGCTCTCTGGGGCCAACGTCCTGACTTTC
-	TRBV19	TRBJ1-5	CASSGIPANSNQPQHF	TGTGCCAGTAGTGGTATTCCCGCAAATAGCAATCAGCCCCAGCATTTT
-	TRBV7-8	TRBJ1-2	CASSPSLLGTFGYTF	TGTGCCAGCAGCCCTTCCCTCCTTGGGACTTTTGGCTACACCTTC
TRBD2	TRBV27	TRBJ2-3	CASSYRREWPDTQYF	TGTGCCAGCAGTTATCGGCGGGAGTGGCCAGATACGCAGTATTTT
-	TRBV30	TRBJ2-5	CAWSVQGQETQYF	TGTGCCTGGAGTGTACAGGGACAAGAGACCCAGTACTTC
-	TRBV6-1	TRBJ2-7	CASSEDSSEQYF	TGTGCCAGCAGTGAGGACAGTAGCGAGCAGTACTTC
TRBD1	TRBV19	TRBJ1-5	CASSISGGGQPQHF	TGTGCCAGTAGTATTTCAGGGGGCGGTCAGCCCCAGCATTTT
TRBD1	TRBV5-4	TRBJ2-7	CASSEPGQGAYEQYF	TGTGCCAGCAGCGAGCCGGGACAGGGTGCCTACGAGCAGTACTTC